This T cell receptor beta chain was sequenced for a study of human T cells and chemical hapten exposure. This CDR3 is built from 14 residues. Germline values: CDR1 SGHRS, CDR2 YFSETQ. The junction had 8 bases not matched to a gene; V was cut back by 4 bases and J by 7 bases. Library construction involved attaching unique molecular identifiers to individual cDNA molecules, which allowed quantitative, reproducible TCR counting. TCRdb independently ran MiXCR on the RACE reads; one entry per CDR3 protein. The sample carries a few hundred thousand distinct CDR3 sequences, nearly 6.5% recorded once. Time point specified: patch test 2, 6 weeks after DPC sensitization. Treatment denoted: therapeutic diphenylcyclopropenone sensitization with weekly scalp DPC. This clonotype was counted a few times.

Specimen: whole blood, collected in connection with sensitization to the hapten diphenylcyclopropenone (DPC). The TCR originated in a woman aged 18-29 years with alopecia areata. Some clones in this sample may be carry-over from other donors' samples. The chain employs TRBV5-1 and TRBJ2-7; TRBD1 aligns across 10 bases. This chain's CDR3 is CASSRDRGPGEQYF. The DNA of the CDR3 is TGCGCCAGCAGCCGCGACAGGGGGCCGGGAGAGCAGTACTTC.